The 13 T cell receptor beta chains below all came from one sample that was sequenced in a study of T-cell reconstitution after alpha-beta-depleted transplantation in children. Construction of the TCRbeta library involved unique molecular identifiers. TCRdb called the PCR reads again in MiXCR, with one record for every CDR3 protein. Here the sample spans roughly 190,000 distinct CDR3 sequences, about 14% being singletons. The specimen comprised PBMCs from the stem cell graft donor, sampled from the stem cell graft. The receptor source for this set is a human donor who donated a stem cell graft to a child with acute lymphoblastic leukemia.

The chain joins TRBV11-3 to TRBJ2-5; D ambiguous. V lost 0 bases to trimming and J lost 7 bases, with 12 bases between them. The germline V gene encodes CDR1 SGHNT and CDR2 YENEEA. The CDR3 runs 14 residues. In nucleotides, the CDR3 is TGTGCCAGCAGCTTAGATTCCGAGGTGGGGACCCAGTACTTC. As protein: CASSLDSEVGTQYF.

This clonotype was counted many times. This chain links TRBV4-1 with TRBJ1-1, with D maybe TRBD1 (5 bases). The CDR3 consists of 15 residues. V was clipped by 4 bases and J by 2 bases, with 14 bases between them. Germline V gives CDR1 MGHRA, CDR2 YSYEKL. The CDR3 loop is CASSRTVGPNTEAFF. CDR3 in DNA: TGCGCCAGCAGCCGGACGGTGGGACCTAACACTGAAGCTTTCTTT.

In this sample, this clonotype turned up a few times. The rearrangement joins TRBV20-1 to TRBJ1-2, with D unclear. V was cut by 2 bases and J by 7 bases, with 14 bases left in between. Germline CDR1 and CDR2: DFQATT and SNEGSKA (reference sequence). The CDR3 covers 13 residues. The CDR3 DNA reads as TGCAGTGCTAGAACGGGGTCTCTTGCTGGCTACACCTTC. It translates to CSARTGSLAGYTF.

This clonotype was detected only a few times. The chain couples TRBV5-1 to TRBJ2-4, with no clear D. The V end lost 0 bases, the J end lost 3 bases, and 10 bases lay between the germline ends. Germline CDR1 SGHRS, CDR2 YFSETQ. CDR3 length: 15 residues. The CDR3 DNA reads TGCGCCAGCAGCTTGGTCCCGGCGGACAAAAACATTCAGTACTTC. This codes for CASSLVPADKNIQYF.

This chain uses TRBV6-1 with TRBJ2-7; D unresolved. The CDR3 has 12 amino acids. Germline CDR1 is MNHNS and CDR2 is SASEGT. V was cut by 4 bases and J by 3 bases, with 7 bases left in between. CDR3 loop: CASSARYYEQYF. In DNA, the CDR3 is TGTGCCAGCAGTGCGAGATACTACGAGCAGTACTTC.

This clonotype was seen at least ten times. J is TRBJ2-2 and V is TRBV20-1; 11 bases match TRBD1. This CDR3 spans 15 amino acids. CDR1 is DFQATT, CDR2 SNEGSKA, per germline (reference sequence). Germline trimming cut 3 bases from V and 3 bases from J; bases unmatched to any gene: 3. CDR3 sequence: CSASGTGGYTGELFF. The CDR3 nucleotides are TGCAGTGCTAGTGGGACAGGGGGTTACACCGGGGAGCTGTTTTTT.

The table lists this clonotype with many counts. This sequence joins TRBV6-4 and TRBJ2-1, with D maybe TRBD2 (6 bases). This CDR3 spans 15 amino acids. With 0 bases removed from V and 9 bases from J, the gap between germline ends came to 15 bases. CDR1 is MRHNA and CDR2 is SNTAGT in the germline V gene. CDR3 residues: CASSDSHGGSGEQFF. CDR3 DNA sequence: TGTGCCAGCAGTGACTCACACGGAGGTAGCGGTGAGCAGTTCTTC.

With respect to this clonotype: This sequence may be a read error, since a much larger clone differs from it by one base. The chain links TRBV24-1 to TRBJ1-2; no clear D gene. CDR3 length: 14 amino acids. Germline CDR1 reads KGHDR; CDR2 reads SFDVKD. The DNA for the CDR3 is TGTGCCACCATTGATCCTACTACTAACTATGGCTACACCTTC. Protein product: CATIDPTTNYGYTF.

This clonotype was detected ten times or more. The chain couples TRBV29-1 to TRBJ1-1, with D unclear. With 6 bases removed from V and 3 bases from J, the gap between germline ends came to 11 bases. This CDR3 is 12 amino acids long. Germline V CDR1 and CDR2: SQVTM, ANQGSEA. CDR3 amino acids: CSVQEGHTEAFF. CDR3 DNA sequence: TGCAGCGTCCAGGAAGGGCACACTGAAGCTTTCTTT. Based on the CDR3 plus reference TRBV29-1 and TRBJ1-1, the full variable domain is SAVISQKPSRDICQRGTSLTIQCQVDSQVTMMFWYRQQPGQSLTLIATANQGSEATYESGFVIDKFPISRPNLTFSTLTVSNMSPEDSSIYLCSVQEGHTEAFFGQGTRLTVV.

There are many counts of this clonotype. The chain is built from TRBV5-6 and TRBJ2-7; D may be TRBD1 (5 bases). The V end lost 8 bases, the J end lost 3 bases, and 15 bases lay between the germline ends. CDR3 length: 13 residues. CDR1 is SGHDT, CDR2 YYEEEE, per germline. CDR3: CASNTAGNYEQYF. The DNA for the CDR3 is TGTGCCAGTAATACGGCAGGGAACTACGAGCAGTACTTC.

The J gene is TRBJ2-4, the V gene TRBV6-1; possibly TRBD2 for D (6 bases). V was pared by 2 bases and J by 0 bases, with 20 bases between. CDR3 length: 19 amino acids. Germline CDR1 reads MNHNS; CDR2 reads SASEGT. CDR3 coding DNA: TGTGCCAGCAGTGAATACTTTGCGGGCGGGGCCGAAGCCAAAAACATTCAGTACTTC. Translating gives CASSEYFAGGAEAKNIQYF.

This clonotype was seen repeatedly, ten times or more. This rearrangement joins TRBV6-5 to TRBJ2-7; 10 positions match TRBD1. This CDR3 spans 17 amino acids. Per germline, CDR1 MNHEY and CDR2 SVGAGI. With 1 base clipped from V and 1 base from J, the junction kept 7 bases outside the gene matches. CDR3 sequence: CASSYLYGQGVSYEQYF. CDR3 nucleotide sequence: TGTGCCAGCAGTTACTTGTATGGACAGGGGGTATCCTACGAGCAGTACTTC.

Concerning this clonotype: The junction departs from germline at one end; a sequencing error may be responsible. The J gene is TRBJ2-1, the V gene TRBV10-3; 12 bases line up with TRBD2. Germline CDR1 is ENHRY and CDR2 is SYGVKD. The CDR3 runs 18 residues. For the CDR3, the DNA is TGTGCCATCAGTGAGGAGACTAGCGGGAGTTCAGGTTGGAATGACCAGTTCTTC. Amino acids: CAISEETSGSSGWNDQFF.